One and the same sample provided the 9 T cell receptor beta chains below, sequenced in a study of blood T cell repertoires in COVID-19. Assay: immunoSEQ multiplex PCR; the TCRdb copy retains only in-frame clones and omits some. The profile shows some 150,000 clones, roughly 80% of them singletons. The specimen was peripheral blood. The receptors were sampled from a man in his sixties with acute or convalescent COVID-19.

The chain is built from TRBV7-6 and TRBJ2-5, with TRBD1 matching 8 bases. Trimming at V came to 0 bases and at J to 1 base, leaving 1 base not matched to a gene. CDR1 and CDR2 from the germline V gene are SGHVS and FNYEAQ. The CDR3 runs to 15 residues. CDR3 DNA: TGTGCCAGCAGCTTAGCAGGACAGGGCCAAGAGACCCAGTACTTC. Translated, it gives CASSLAGQGQETQYF.

The genes are TRBV4-3 and TRBJ2-3; tentative D call: TRBD2 (7 bases). The CDR3 runs 16 residues. V was trimmed by 4 bases and J by 1 base, leaving 15 bases between them. Germline assignment: CDR1 LGHNA and CDR2 YSLEER. CDR3: CASSPGRGVRTDTQYF. CDR3 sequence (DNA): TGCGCCAGCAGCCCAGGGAGGGGGGTTCGCACAGATACGCAGTATTTT.

The V call is TRBV2, the J call TRBJ2-7; 9 positions agree with TRBD1. The CDR3 has 13 amino acids. With V trimmed by 6 bases and J by 7 bases, 7 bases remained unmatched. Germline V gives CDR1 SNHLY, CDR2 FYNNEI. The CDR3 DNA sequence: TGTGCCAGCAGGGGACAGGGTGATCGGGAGCAGTACTTC. Its protein is CASRGQGDREQYF.

The gene calls are TRBV18 and TRBJ2-7; D is unclear. The germline V gene has CDR1 KGHSH and CDR2 LQKENI. There are 17 residues in the CDR3. V lost 3 bases and J lost 5, with 23 bases in between. DNA for the CDR3: TGTGCCAGCTCACCGACGACCCCTGCGGAGCCGAGGAACGAGCAGTACTTC. Translation gives CASSPTTPAEPRNEQYF. The full variable domain, with the rest looked up from reference TRBV18 and TRBJ2-7, is NAGVMQNPRHLVRRRGQEARLRCSPMKGHSHVYWYRQLPEEGLKFMVYLQKENIIDESGMPKERFSAEFPKEGPSILRIQQVVRGDSAAYFCASSPTTPAEPRNEQYFGPGTRLTVT.

This rearrangement joins TRBV28 to TRBJ1-4; 8 bases align to TRBD1. There are 13 residues in the CDR3. Germline V gives CDR1 MDHEN, CDR2 SYDVKM. V lost 8 bases, J lost 8 bases, and 7 bases stayed unmatched. The CDR3 here is CASGGQGGEKLFF. CDR3 in DNA: TGTGCCAGCGGTGGACAGGGCGGAGAAAAACTGTTTTTT. Full variable domain (remainder filled in from reference TRBV28 and TRBJ1-4): DVKVTQSSRYLVKRTGEKVFLECVQDMDHENMFWYRQDPGLGLRLIYFSYDVKMKEKGDIPEGYSVSREKKERFSLILESASTNQTSMYLCASGGQGGEKLFFGSGTQLSVL.

This clone was recorded a few times. The chain combines TRBV4-2 with TRBJ1-6; 7 nucleotides align to TRBD1. J was trimmed by 8 bases and V by 4 bases; bases with no gene match: 8. This CDR3 comprises 15 residues. Looked up from germline, CDR1 is LGHNA and CDR2 is YNFKEQ. The CDR3 DNA follows: TGTGCCAGCAGCCCCCGACAGGGTCTGGATTCACCCCTCCACTTT. This codes for CASSPRQGLDSPLHF.

This clone appeared once. The CDR3 spells CASSVGTYNEQFF. For the CDR3, the DNA is TGTGCCAGCAGCGTAGGCACATACAATGAGCAGTTCTTC. The chain joins TRBV9 to TRBJ2-1; D remains ambiguous. Trimming stripped 0 bases from V and 4 bases from J, with 5 bases between. Germline loops: CDR1 SGDLS, CDR2 YYNGEE. This CDR3 has 13 amino acids.

This chain links TRBV28 with TRBJ1-1; TRBD1 matches 7 bases. Trimming removed 6 bases from V and 2 bases from J; junction bases left unmatched: 6. Germline values: CDR1 MDHEN, CDR2 SYDVKM. This CDR3 region has 14 residues. The CDR3 DNA reads as TGTGCCAGCAGACCCGACAGGGATAACACTGAAGCTTTCTTT. Translating it yields CASRPDRDNTEAFF. The entire variable domain, with the rest obtained from reference TRBV28 and TRBJ1-1, is as follows: DVKVTQSSRYLVKRTGEKVFLECVQDMDHENMFWYRQDPGLGLRLIYFSYDVKMKEKGDIPEGYSVSREKKERFSLILESASTNQTSMYLCASRPDRDNTEAFFGQGTRLTVV.

The chain employs TRBV19 and TRBJ2-7; the match to TRBD1 covers 9 bases. The CDR3 spans 15 residues. Unmatched junction bases numbered 9, after V lost 5 bases and J lost 4 bases. Germline V gene lookup returns CDR1 LNHDA and CDR2 SQIVND (reference sequence). The CDR3: CASSYSGTGTYEQYF. The CDR3 nucleotides read TGTGCCAGTAGTTATTCCGGGACAGGGACATACGAGCAGTACTTC.